The 28 T cell receptor beta chains reported below all come from one sample, sequenced in a study of Graves' ophthalmopathy and Graves' hyperthyroidism. TCR beta CDR3 amplification used RNA transcripts. The first-round RT-PCR employed HTBI primers together with the Qiagen OneStep RT-PCR kit. A multiplex PCR was then performed as the second round. One entry per CDR3 protein results from TCRdb running MiXCR on the multiplex PCR reads. The repertoire holds hundreds of thousands of distinct CDR3 sequences, with under 25% as singletons. The source material was peripheral blood. The origin of the receptors is a young woman with stable Graves' hyperthyroidism.

In this sample, this clonotype turned up many times. J is TRBJ2-7 and V is TRBV6-2 or TRBV6-3; 13 bases are shared with TRBD2. CDR1 is MNHEY and CDR2 is SVGEGT in the germline V gene. Unmatched junction bases numbered 2, after V lost 6 bases and J lost 6 bases. The CDR3 runs 13 residues. The CDR3 DNA follows: TGTGCCAGCAGGCGGACTAGCGGGAGCGAGCAGTACTTC. Translation gives CASRRTSGSEQYF.

This clonotype was seen more than once but under ten times. An end of the junction does not agree with germline; a read error may underlie this. The rearrangement links TRBV6-2 or TRBV6-3 to TRBJ2-4; 9 bases fit TRBD2. CDR3 length: 20 amino acids. Germline V gene sequence: CDR1 MNHEY, CDR2 SVGEGT. The CDR3 loop is CASSYIMAGGPYGAKNIKYF. The CDR3 coding sequence is TGTGCCAGCAGTTACATCATGGCGGGAGGGCCCTACGGAGCCAAAAACATTAAGTACTTC.

In its sample, this clonotype was seen a few times. V gene TRBV6-1 combines with J gene TRBJ1-1, with TRBD1 matching 8 bases. The CDR3 runs 13 residues. Looked up from germline, CDR1 is MNHNS and CDR2 is SASEGT. V shed 8 bases and J 5 bases; nucleotides not matched to a gene: 7. The CDR3 DNA is TGTGCCAGCTCTGACAGGGGAGGGACTGAAGCTTTCTTT. Encoded protein: CASSDRGGTEAFF.

This clonotype was seen many times. The junction differs from germline at one of its ends, possibly a read error. This chain uses TRBV5-5 with TRBJ2-7; no firm D call. This CDR3 has 12 amino acids. Germline V gene lookup returns CDR1 SGHKS and CDR2 YYEKEE (reference sequence). The CDR3: CASSLAFEGAFF. The CDR3 DNA is TGTGCCAGCAGCTTGGCCTTTGAAGGCGCTTTCTTC. The full variable domain, in which reference TRBV5-5 and TRBJ2-7 provide the parts outside the CDR3, is DAGVTQSPTHLIKTRGQQVTLRCSPISGHKSVSWYQQVLGQGPQFIFQYYEKEERGRGNFPDRFSARQFPNYSSELNVNALLLGDSALYLCASSLAFEGAFFGPGTRLTVT.

This clonotype was seen more than once but under ten times. A read error may be the cause here, since a much bigger clone is one base away. The V and J genes are TRBV18 and TRBJ2-5; TRBD1 or TRBD2 may be the D gene (6 bases each). The CDR3 totals 15 residues. Per germline, CDR1 KGHSH and CDR2 LQKENI. CDR3 sequence reads: CVSSPRGLLQETQYF. CDR3 nucleotide sequence: TGTGTCAGCTCACCCAGGGGACTCCTCCAAGAGACCCAGTACTTC.

Many counts were recorded for this clonotype. The chain carries TRBV6-5 and TRBJ1-1, with 8 bases matching TRBD1. Germline loops: CDR1 MNHEY, CDR2 SVGAGI. This CDR3 has 12 residues. The V and J ends lost 5 bases and 8 bases, in that order; junction bases with no gene match: 4. CDR3 in DNA: TGTGCCAGCAGTCGACAGGGGAGCGAAGCTTTCTTT. Protein: CASSRQGSEAFF.

This clonotype has at least ten counts. The J gene is TRBJ2-7, the V gene TRBV5-1, with 8 bases that match TRBD1. The length of the CDR3 is 14 residues. V shed 4 bases, J shed 2 bases, and the junction held 5 bases outside the gene matches. The germline V gene has CDR1 SGHRS and CDR2 YFSETQ. The CDR3 protein is CASSIRQGPYEQYF. The CDR3 bases are TGCGCCAGCAGCATCCGACAGGGGCCCTACGAGCAGTACTTC.

This clonotype came up a few times. The chain employs TRBV12-3 or TRBV12-4 and TRBJ1-5, with 10 nucleotides matching TRBD1. The CDR3 is 16 amino acids. V was pared by 5 bases and J by 1 base, with 5 bases of the junction left unmatched. The CDR3 sequence is CASSDRTGGSNQPQHF. In nucleotides, the CDR3 is TGTGCCAGCAGTGATAGGACAGGGGGAAGCAATCAGCCCCAGCATTTT.

This clonotype was recorded many times. The J gene is TRBJ2-7, the V gene TRBV5-1, with TRBD2 as a possible D gene (5 bases). The germline V gene has CDR1 SGHRS and CDR2 YFSETQ. V dropped 5 bases and J dropped 4 bases, with 13 bases sitting between them. CDR3 length: 13 residues. CDR3 in DNA: TGCGCCAGCAGAGAGGCGGGTGGATACGAGCAGTACTTC. This translates into CASREAGGYEQYF.

This clonotype was observed at least ten times. The chain has TRBV7-9 and TRBJ1-1, with a tentative D call TRBD1 (6 bases). V was shortened by 4 bases and J by 4 bases, with 13 bases between the two germline ends. This CDR3 has 14 residues. Germline loops: CDR1 SEHNR, CDR2 FQNEAQ (reference sequence). The CDR3 DNA follows: TGTGCCAGCAGCTCTACAGGGCGAAGCACTGAAGCTTTCTTT. It is translated as CASSSTGRSTEAFF.

Many counts were recorded for this clonotype. V and J are TRBV7-2 and TRBJ2-7; D not resolved. Between the trimmed V and J ends, which lost 4 bases and 6 bases, there was a span of 19 bases. Germline loops: CDR1 SGHTA, CDR2 FQGNSA. The CDR3 is 15 amino acids. CDR3 in DNA: TGTGCCAGCAGCTCAACTCAGAGAAATGTGGGCGAGCAGTACTTC. It codes for CASSSTQRNVGEQYF.

This clonotype came up many times. The CDR3 coding sequence is TGCAGTGCTAGAGGCCGACTAGCGGGGCTCCTCCAAGAGACCCAGTACTTC. This sequence encodes CSARGRLAGLLQETQYF. This chain links TRBV20-1 with TRBJ2-5; 11 nucleotides agree with TRBD2. Per the germline V gene, CDR1 is DFQATT and CDR2 is SNEGSKA (reference sequence). V trimming: 1 base; J trimming: 1 base; junction bases outside the gene matches: 8. This CDR3 has 17 residues.

This clonotype was seen ten or more times. This rearrangement joins TRBV4-2 to TRBJ2-7, with 7 bases fitting TRBD1. V lost 3 bases to trimming and J lost 3 bases; unmatched junction nucleotides: 14. Germline CDR1 and CDR2: LGHNA and YNFKEQ. This CDR3 contains 17 residues. The CDR3 nucleotides are TGTGCCAGCAGCCAGGAGGCTGGGACAGTTGCCCTCTACGAGCAGTACTTC. Its translation: CASSQEAGTVALYEQYF.

In its sample, this clonotype was seen a few times. The chain carries TRBV5-1 and TRBJ2-2; TRBD1 is a possible D gene (6 bases). The germline V and J ends were trimmed by 0 bases and 3 bases, with 6 bases remaining between them. The CDR3 is made up of 14 amino acids. CDR1 SGHRS and CDR2 YFSETQ come from the germline V gene. The CDR3 sequence: CASSLDRDTGELFF. The CDR3 DNA reads TGCGCCAGCAGCTTGGACAGGGACACCGGGGAGCTGTTTTTT.

This clonotype was counted ten times or more. The gene calls are TRBV20-1 and TRBJ2-5; no definite D call. The CDR3 is 15 residues long. Trimming stripped 5 bases from V and 2 bases from J, with 18 bases between. Germline values: CDR1 DFQATT, CDR2 SNEGSKA (reference sequence). CDR3 loop: CSALRRGALQETQYF. The CDR3 coding sequence is TGCAGTGCTTTAAGGCGAGGAGCCTTACAAGAGACCCAGTACTTC.

This clonotype was seen ten or more times. The genes are TRBV5-1 and TRBJ2-7; D unresolved. The germline CDR1 and CDR2 sequences are SGHRS and YFSETQ. The CDR3 spans 15 residues. Trimming pared 0 bases from V and 0 bases from J, leaving 10 bases between. CDR3 sequence reads: CASSLGRPSSYEQYF. The DNA of the CDR3 is TGCGCCAGCAGCTTGGGCAGGCCTTCCTCCTACGAGCAGTACTTC.

This clonotype was seen a handful of times. The chain combines TRBV5-5 with TRBJ2-7; TRBD2 matches at 7 bases. The CDR3 has 16 amino acids. The ends lost 0 bases at V and 3 bases at J; junction bases unmatched: 9. The germline CDR1 and CDR2 sequences are SGHKS and YYEKEE (reference sequence). The CDR3 nucleotides read TGTGCCAGCAGCTTGGGAGCGGGATACAGCCTCTACGAGCAGTACTTC. Translation gives CASSLGAGYSLYEQYF. Full variable domain (outside the CDR3, taken from reference TRBV5-5 and TRBJ2-7): DAGVTQSPTHLIKTRGQQVTLRCSPISGHKSVSWYQQVLGQGPQFIFQYYEKEERGRGNFPDRFSARQFPNYSSELNVNALLLGDSALYLCASSLGAGYSLYEQYFGPGTRLTVT.

This clonotype was seen at least ten times. The junction departs from the called germline gene at one end, perhaps through a read error. This chain joins TRBV4-1 and TRBJ2-7; TRBD1 aligns across 8 bases. Germline CDR1 is MGHRA and CDR2 is YSYEKL. This CDR3 region has 15 residues. The CDR3 DNA reads as TGCGCCAGCAGCGAAGAGACAGGGGACTCCTACGAGCAGTACTTC. It yields the protein CASSEETGDSYEQYF.

This clonotype was observed a few times. CDR3 DNA: TGTGCCAGCAGTGAACCTCTGAACACTGAAGCTTTCTTT. Protein: CASSEPLNTEAFF. The chain couples TRBV6-1 to TRBJ1-1; no clear D. In germline, CDR1 is MNHNS, CDR2 SASEGT. Trimming cost V 2 bases and J 0 bases, with 4 bases left between them. This CDR3 contains 13 residues.

This clonotype was found a few times. The chain has TRBV18 and TRBJ2-7; a weak D match, TRBD1 (6 bases). CDR3 length equals 14 residues. Germline-derived CDR1 and CDR2 are KGHSH and LQKENI. Trimming stripped 3 bases from V and 9 bases from J, with 18 bases between. The DNA for the CDR3 is TGTGCCAGCTCACCCGTCAGGGTAGCAGGGGCGCAGTACTTC. It encodes CASSPVRVAGAQYF.

This clonotype was seen more than once but under ten times. The gene calls are TRBV18 and TRBJ1-1, with D tentatively TRBD1 (5 bases). Trimming pared 6 bases from V and 4 bases from J, leaving 15 bases between. The CDR3 has 14 amino acids. The germline gives CDR1 KGHSH, CDR2 LQKENI. CDR3 coding DNA: TGTGCCAGCTCCGTTCAGGGTGATCCCACTGAAGCTTTCTTT. This sequence encodes CASSVQGDPTEAFF.

This clonotype was counted many times. This chain connects TRBV24-1 to TRBJ1-2; a weak D match, TRBD1 (5 bases). This CDR3 has 14 amino acids. The V and J ends lost 4 bases and 5 bases respectively, with 13 bases between them. Germline loops: CDR1 KGHDR, CDR2 SFDVKD. Here the CDR3 reads CATSDYRTLYGYTF. The CDR3 DNA reads as TGTGCCACCAGTGACTACAGGACCTTGTATGGCTACACCTTC.

This clonotype appeared many times. This sequence joins TRBV11-2 and TRBJ2-7; TRBD2 is a possible D gene (5 bases). Germline-derived CDR1 and CDR2 are SGHAT and FQNNGV. The CDR3 is 15 amino acids. Trimming pared 1 base from V and 0 bases from J, leaving 10 bases between. CDR3 residues: CASSLGGVSSYEQYF. CDR3 coding DNA: TGTGCCAGCAGCTTAGGGGGAGTTAGCTCCTACGAGCAGTACTTC.

This clonotype occurred many times. J is TRBJ2-7 and V is TRBV20-1; 11 bases fit TRBD2. Germline CDR1 reads DFQATT; CDR2 reads SNEGSKA (reference sequence). This CDR3 contains 13 residues. V shed 5 bases, J shed 7 bases, and the junction held 7 bases outside the gene matches. CDR3 protein: CSASTSGKDEQYF. The DNA of the CDR3 is TGCAGTGCTTCGACTAGCGGGAAGGATGAGCAGTACTTC.

This clonotype was seen repeatedly, ten times or more. V is TRBV6-2 or TRBV6-3 and J is TRBJ1-5; D is ambiguous. The CDR3 covers 14 residues. CDR1 is MNHEY, CDR2 SVGEGT, per germline. Trimming left V 6 bases short and J 4 bases short, with 13 bases between. The CDR3 spells CASRRISSNQPQHF. CDR3 DNA sequence: TGTGCCAGCAGACGGATTAGCTCAAATCAGCCCCAGCATTTT.

This clonotype appeared many times. V and J are TRBV2 and TRBJ2-7, with 7 bases lining up with TRBD1. CDR3 size: 16 residues. Germline CDR1 and CDR2: SNHLY and FYNNEI. With V trimmed by 8 bases and J by 2 bases, 15 bases remained unmatched. CDR3 residues: CASHPDRAGGTYEQYF. CDR3 DNA sequence: TGTGCCAGCCACCCCGATCGGGCAGGGGGTACCTACGAGCAGTACTTC. The full variable domain, in which reference TRBV2 and TRBJ2-7 provide the parts outside the CDR3, is EPEVTQTPSHQVTQMGQEVILRCVPISNHLYFYWYRQILGQKVEFLVSFYNNEISEKSEIFDDQFSVERPDGSNFTLKIRSTKLEDSAMYFCASHPDRAGGTYEQYFGPGTRLTVT.

The chain uses TRBV6-2 or TRBV6-3 and TRBJ1-1, with 7 bases that match TRBD1. The CDR3 extends over 12 amino acids. Per germline, CDR1 MNHEY and CDR2 SVGEGT. J lost 6 bases, V lost 6 bases, and 4 bases had no gene match. Here the CDR3 reads CASRRQGSEAFF. The CDR3, as DNA: TGTGCCAGCAGGAGACAGGGCTCTGAAGCTTTCTTT.

This clonotype has a count of ten or more. The chain has TRBV6-4 and TRBJ2-5, with a possible D match to TRBD1 (6 bases). Trimming took 8 bases from V and 1 from J, leaving 26 bases between them. Per the germline V gene, CDR1 is MRHNA and CDR2 is SNTAGT. The CDR3 is made up of 18 amino acids. The CDR3 loop reads CASAPMVGGAMGQETQYF. The CDR3 DNA sequence: TGTGCCAGCGCCCCTATGGTAGGGGGAGCTATGGGCCAAGAGACCCAGTACTTC.